Shown below are 25 T cell receptor beta chains from a single sample sequenced in a study of OX40 agonist ivuxolimab in advanced cancers. The repertoire was sequenced with immunoSEQ multiplex PCR; TCRdb's copy has only in-frame clones and lacks some. The sample carries 65,000 to 100,000 clones, 88% recorded once. The input for sequencing was CD4+ or CD8+ T cells sorted from blood, taken in a trial of the OX40 agonist ivuxolimab. These receptors were taken from an adult with an advanced solid tumor such as melanoma, head and neck, liver or kidney cancer.

The chain joins TRBV6-5 to TRBJ2-1; 8 bases match TRBD2. The CDR3 extends over 16 amino acids. Germline loops: CDR1 MNHEY, CDR2 SVGAGI. J gave up 6 bases and V 4 bases, and 11 bases lay outside the gene matches. This CDR3 reads CASSSPGTSFTNEQFF. For the CDR3, the DNA is TGTGCCAGCAGTTCCCCCGGGACTAGTTTTACCAATGAGCAGTTCTTC.

This clone has more than one count but fewer than ten. The chain uses TRBV4-2 and TRBJ2-7; 12 bases line up with TRBD2. The CDR3 length is 16 residues. Germline CDR1 and CDR2: LGHNA and YNFKEQ. The V segment lost 0 bases and the J segment 7 bases; nucleotides outside the gene matches: 7. CDR3 in DNA: TGTGCCAGCAGCCAAGAGAAGACTAGCGGGAGAGGGGAGCAGTACTTC. Encoded protein: CASSQEKTSGRGEQYF.

The chain carries TRBV5-6 and TRBJ2-1; TRBD1 aligns across 7 bases. CDR1 and CDR2 (germline): SGHDT, YYEEEE. After removal of 4 bases from V and 0 bases from J, the junction contained 7 bases not matched to a gene. The CDR3 sequence is 16 residues long. CDR3 loop: CASSPGTARSYNEQFF. CDR3 nucleotide sequence: TGTGCCAGCAGCCCCGGGACAGCCCGCTCCTACAATGAGCAGTTCTTC.

The rearrangement uses TRBV6-6 and TRBJ2-3; TRBD2 matches 13 bases. V shed 6 bases and J 6 bases; nucleotides not matched to a gene: 3. The CDR3 runs 14 residues. Germline CDR1 is MNHNY and CDR2 is SVGAGI (reference sequence). The CDR3 region has the DNA TGTGCCAGCAGCCAGACTAGCGGGGGGGATACGCAGTATTTT. It yields the protein CASSQTSGGDTQYF.

V and J are TRBV9 and TRBJ1-3; TRBD1 matches at 8 bases. Trimming removed 2 bases from V and 4 bases from J; junction bases left unmatched: 2. Germline CDR1 SGDLS, CDR2 YYNGEE. The CDR3 covers 14 residues. In nucleotides, the CDR3 is TGTGCCAGCAGCGTGACAGGGGACGGAAACACCATATATTTT. Translating gives CASSVTGDGNTIYF.

This rearrangement joins TRBV21-1 to TRBJ2-3. TRBV21-1 is shown as a pseudogene. The length of the CDR3 is 17 residues. CDR3 sequence reads: CASSNASPGRTTDTQYF. DNA of the CDR3: TGTGCCAGCAGCAACGCCAGTCCGGGACGGACCACAGATACGCAGTATTTT.

This chain joins TRBV7-6 and TRBJ2-6, with D possibly matching TRBD2 (5 bases). The V gene lost 2 bases and the J gene lost 0 bases, with 11 bases spanning the gap. CDR1 is SGHVS, CDR2 FNYEAQ, per germline. CDR3 length: 17 residues. The CDR3 bases are TGTGCCAGCAGCTTACTGGGTGAGGGCTCTGGGGCCAACGTCCTGACTTTC. Amino acid sequence: CASSLLGEGSGANVLTF.

In its sample, this clone was seen once. This rearrangement joins TRBV25-1 to TRBJ2-7, with TRBD1 matching 8 bases. The length of the CDR3 is 15 residues. Germline V gene data show CDR1 as MGHDK and CDR2 as SYGVNS. V shed 3 bases, J shed 2 bases, and the junction held 6 bases outside the gene matches. The CDR3 reads CASSDDRGKTYEQYF. Here the CDR3 DNA reads TGTGCCAGCAGTGACGACAGGGGAAAAACCTACGAGCAGTACTTC.

This clone has a handful of counts. J is TRBJ2-3 and V is TRBV9, with a weak D call TRBD2 (6 bases). CDR3 size: 15 residues. Trimming took 2 bases from V and 3 from J, leaving 13 bases between them. Germline-derived CDR1 and CDR2 are SGDLS and YYNGEE. The CDR3 region is CASSVGVRETDTQYF. DNA of the CDR3: TGTGCCAGCAGCGTGGGGGTGCGGGAAACAGATACGCAGTATTTT.

The chain joins TRBV5-6 to TRBJ2-7, with 7 bases fitting TRBD1. V trimming: 2 bases; J trimming: 2 bases; junction bases outside the gene matches: 7. The CDR3 consists of 15 residues. Germline V gene lookup returns CDR1 SGHDT and CDR2 YYEEEE. In DNA form, the CDR3 reads TGTGCCAGCAGCTTAGGGACAGCTCCAACCTACGAGCAGTACTTC. This translates into CASSLGTAPTYEQYF.

The gene calls are TRBV2 and TRBJ2-1, with D possibly TRBD2 on 5 matching bases. The length of the CDR3 is 14 residues. V lost 8 bases and J lost 9, with 20 bases in between. Per germline, CDR1 SNHLY and CDR2 FYNNEI. CDR3 sequence reads: CASEQLGAPGEQFF. CDR3 coding DNA: TGTGCCAGCGAGCAACTAGGCGCCCCAGGTGAGCAGTTCTTC.

The chain combines TRBV15 with TRBJ1-2; tentatively, D is TRBD1 (5 bases). Trimming removed 3 bases from V and 3 bases from J, with 14 bases in between. Germline V gene data show CDR1 as LNHNV and CDR2 as YYDKDF (reference sequence). The CDR3 is 15 amino acids. The CDR3 sequence: CATSRDPGTYYGYTF. In DNA form, the CDR3 reads TGTGCCACCAGCAGGGATCCCGGGACTTACTATGGCTACACCTTC.

The chain recombines TRBV5-4 with TRBJ2-1; 7 bases map to TRBD1. CDR3 size: 13 residues. The ends lost 9 bases at V and 7 bases at J; junction bases unmatched: 10. Germline values: CDR1 SGHNT, CDR2 YYREEE (reference sequence). As DNA, the CDR3 is TGTGCCACCCACAAGGGGGCCCGGAATGAGCAGTTCTTC. Translation: CATHKGARNEQFF. Filled out from reference TRBV5-4 and TRBJ2-1, the complete variable domain reads ETGVTQSPTHLIKTRGQQVTLRCSSQSGHNTVSWYQQALGQGPQFIFQYYREEENGRGNFPPRFSGLQFPNYSSELNVNALELDDSALYLCATHKGARNEQFFGPGTRLTVL.

The chain recombines TRBV27 with TRBJ1-1; D call uncertain. Trimming removed 4 bases at V and 0 bases at J, with 6 bases between. Germline V gene data show CDR1 as MNHEY and CDR2 as SMNVEV (reference sequence). The CDR3 consists of 13 residues. CDR3 sequence reads: CASSSPMNTEAFF. CDR3 DNA: TGTGCCAGCAGTTCGCCGATGAACACTGAAGCTTTCTTT.

This clone was seen only once. This chain connects TRBV4-3 to TRBJ2-1; 12 bases are shared with TRBD2. The germline gives CDR1 LGHNA, CDR2 YSLEER. The CDR3 contains 15 residues. With V trimmed by 5 bases and J by 4 bases, 3 bases remained unmatched. CDR3 coding DNA: TGCGCCAGCAGCAAAGGACTAGCGGGGTACAATGAGCAGTTCTTC. Its translation is CASSKGLAGYNEQFF.

The chain is built from TRBV18 and TRBJ1-2; 7 bases are shared with TRBD1. This CDR3 has 14 amino acids. The V segment lost 6 bases and the J segment 2 bases; nucleotides outside the gene matches: 6. CDR1 KGHSH and CDR2 LQKENI come from the germline V gene. This CDR3 is CASSPTGWNYGYTF. The CDR3 bases are TGTGCCAGCTCCCCGACAGGGTGGAACTATGGCTACACCTTC. The complete variable domain, with remaining parts taken from reference TRBV18 and TRBJ1-2, reads NAGVMQNPRHLVRRRGQEARLRCSPMKGHSHVYWYRQLPEEGLKFMVYLQKENIIDESGMPKERFSAEFPKEGPSILRIQQVVRGDSAAYFCASSPTGWNYGYTFGSGTRLTVV.

The V and J genes are TRBV27 and TRBJ2-7, with D perhaps being TRBD1 or TRBD2 (5 bases each). V shed 5 bases and J shed 4 bases, with 18 bases lying between them. The CDR3 covers 15 residues. CDR1 is MNHEY, CDR2 SMNVEV, per germline (reference sequence). CDR3: CASSPLTMGPYEQYF. As DNA, the CDR3 is TGTGCCAGCAGTCCGCTCACGATGGGACCTTACGAGCAGTACTTC.

J is TRBJ2-2 and V is TRBV7-9, with 8 bases identical to TRBD1. This CDR3 has 16 amino acids. CDR1 is SEHNR and CDR2 is FQNEAQ in the germline V gene (reference sequence). Trimming removed 5 bases from V and 4 bases from J; junction bases left unmatched: 9. CDR3 sequence (DNA): TGTGCCAGCAGCCCCCCGGGACAGGTTGCCACCGGGGAGCTGTTTTTT. Its translation: CASSPPGQVATGELFF. Full variable domain (remainder filled in from reference TRBV7-9 and TRBJ2-2): DTGVSQNPRHKITKRGQNVTFRCDPISEHNRLYWYRQTLGQGPEFLTYFQNEAQLEKSRLLSDRFSAERPKGSFSTLEIQRTEQGDSAMYLCASSPPGQVATGELFFGEGSRLTVL.

This rearrangement joins TRBV7-3 to TRBJ2-3; D is perhaps TRBD2 (8 bases). Germline V gene data show CDR1 as SGHTA and CDR2 as FQGTGA. The V and J ends lost 2 bases and 4 bases respectively, with 16 bases between them. The CDR3 contains 16 residues. CDR3: CASSLGTAGAADTQYF. DNA of the CDR3: TGTGCCAGCAGCTTAGGGACAGCGGGAGCTGCAGATACGCAGTATTTT.

V gene TRBV5-6 combines with J gene TRBJ1-5; D perhaps matches TRBD1 (6 bases). Trimming left V 1 base short and J 7 bases short, with 15 bases between. Germline CDR1 SGHDT, CDR2 YYEEEE. The CDR3 contains 15 residues. The CDR3: CASSLLSGVGQPQHF. For the CDR3, the DNA is TGTGCCAGCAGCTTGTTGTCAGGGGTTGGACAGCCCCAGCATTTT. Filled out from reference TRBV5-6 and TRBJ1-5, the complete variable domain reads DAGVTQSPTHLIKTRGQQVTLRCSPKSGHDTVSWYQQALGQGPQFIFQYYEEEERQRGNFPDRFSGHQFPNYSSELNVNALLLGDSALYLCASSLLSGVGQPQHFGDGTRLSIL.

This chain links TRBV7-2 with TRBJ1-5; D not certain. Germline V gene lookup returns CDR1 SGHTA and CDR2 FQGNSA. The V gene lost 4 bases and the J gene lost 7 bases, with 8 bases spanning the gap. The CDR3 loop spans 12 amino acids. The CDR3 sequence is CASSSPGQPQHF. CDR3 coding DNA: TGTGCCAGCAGCTCCCCGGGCCAGCCCCAGCATTTT.

The gene calls are TRBV18 and TRBJ1-2; D not certain. The V and J ends lost 3 bases and 4 bases respectively, with 12 bases between them. This CDR3 has 14 residues. Germline CDR1 KGHSH, CDR2 LQKENI. The CDR3 DNA reads TGTGCCAGCTCACCTTCTTCGGGCTCCTATGGCTACACCTTC. This translates into CASSPSSGSYGYTF.

The rearrangement uses TRBV25-1 and TRBJ1-2, with D uncertain. The CDR3 runs to 15 residues. V was trimmed by 1 base and J by 6 bases, leaving 15 bases between them. CDR1 is MGHDK, CDR2 SYGVNS, per germline. CDR3 bases: TGTGCCAGCAGTGAATTAGGGTTCGATGTCAATGGCTACACCTTC. This gives the protein CASSELGFDVNGYTF.

The rearrangement joins TRBV21-1 to TRBJ2-1. TRBV21-1 is a documented pseudogene. The CDR3 sequence is 16 residues long. The CDR3 loop is CASSKAWVGFLNEQFF. The DNA for the CDR3 is TGTGCCAGCAGCAAAGCGTGGGTAGGCTTCTTAAATGAGCAGTTCTTC.

The chain is built from TRBV19 and TRBJ1-5; TRBD1 aligns across 7 bases. This CDR3 is built from 14 residues. The J segment lost 3 bases and the V segment lost 6 bases, leaving 5 bases of the junction unmatched. Per germline, CDR1 LNHDA and CDR2 SQIVND (reference sequence). The CDR3 loop is CASRKTGDNQPQHF. The DNA for the CDR3 is TGTGCCAGTAGAAAAACAGGGGACAATCAGCCCCAGCATTTT.